The entry that follows covers one T cell receptor (beta chain) sequence. The antigen is undetermined. Per germline, CDR1 SQVTM and CDR2 ANQGSEA. Trimming pared 6 bases from V and 3 bases from J, leaving 15 bases between. CDR3 length equals 13 residues. This sample was included in a study of T cell responses to AZD1222 COVID-19 vaccine. General study findings and limits: Repertoires were obtained solely post-peak T cell response.

Sequencing was performed with immunoSEQ multiplex PCR; in TCRdb, only in-frame clones are kept and a portion is missing. The profile covers 150,000 to 200,000 clones, with around 87% appearing a single time and 2.5% to 3% taken by the ten largest. The starting material was peripheral blood, obtained on day 0 of MenACWY control vaccination. The rearrangement joins TRBV29-1 to TRBJ2-7; TRBD2 is a possible D gene (6 bases). The TCR sequence derives from an adult in good health. CDR3 nucleotide sequence: TGCAGCGTCGGGGGACCTGGAGGCTACGAGCAGTACTTC. Encoded protein: CSVGGPGGYEQYF.